This TCR beta chain was captured in a study of PD-L1 blockade in urothelial cancer. Study details: Analyzed time points were 3 weeks (second dose) and 6 weeks after therapy began.

The cohort comprised individuals with locally advanced or metastatic urothelial carcinoma. CDR3 size: 13 residues. Trimming at V came to 4 bases and at J to 3 bases, leaving 2 bases not matched to a gene. The V gene's germline CDR1 is LNHDA and CDR2 SQIVND (reference sequence). TCRdb keeps only in-frame clones here, not all; method: immunoSEQ multiplex PCR. Of 30,000 to 45,000 clones in the sample, about 83% are singletons; the top ten hold around 17%. The TCR sequence derives from a man in his 60s with urothelial cancer. The sample consisted of PBMCs, taken around atezolizumab (anti-PD-L1) treatment. V and J are TRBV19 and TRBJ2-7; 8 bases match TRBD1. CDR3 sequence reads: CASSTGGYYEQYF. CDR3 in DNA: TGTGCCAGTAGTACAGGGGGCTACTACGAGCAGTACTTC.